A selection of T cell receptor beta chains follows, all from one sample in a study of cytomegalovirus exposure and HLA in healthy donors. Method: immunoSEQ multiplex PCR; TCRdb's copy keeps in-frame clones and lacks some. The table records around 200,000 clones, 60% to 80% of them present only once. The sample comprised PBMCs. These receptors were obtained from a male donor in good health and CMV-seronegative. CDR3s include the opening cysteine and the closing phenylalanine or tryptophan. The order of the fields is J gene, D gene, clone size, V gene, CDR3 protein, CDR3 DNA. A D gene is named only where the DNA matches it firmly. A clone size is listed for some rows: how often the clone was seen (once, few, many), or a class if it is expanded.

TRBJ2-7,TRBD1,.,TRBV9,CASSAGDSSYEQYF,TGTGCCAGCAGCGCTGGGGACAGCTCCTACGAGCAGTACTTC
TRBJ1-1,.,.,TRBV10-3,CASQDRNTEAFF,TGTGCCAGCCAAGACAGGAACACTGAAGCTTTCTTT
TRBJ2-1,TRBD2,.,TRBV9,CASSVALGTRNYNEQFF,TGTGCCAGCAGCGTAGCCCTCGGGACTAGGAATTACAATGAGCAGTTCTTC
TRBJ1-4,.,.,TRBV5-8,CASSLGHSDEKLFF,TGTGCCAGCAGCTTGGGACACTCGGATGAAAAACTGTTTTTT
TRBJ1-2,.,once,TRBV2,CASSPPAGGRYTF,TGTGCCAGCAGTCCCCCGGCAGGTGGGCGCTACACCTTC
TRBJ2-3,TRBD2,.,TRBV9,CASSVVGSGTSTDTQYF,TGTGCCAGCAGCGTAGTGGGAAGCGGGACTAGCACAGATACGCAGTATTTT
TRBJ2-7,.,.,TRBV19,CASSIRGGIGSGDYEQYF,TGTGCCAGTAGTATTCGTGGAGGAATCGGTTCTGGGGACTACGAGCAGTACTTC
TRBJ1-1,TRBD1,.,TRBV5-6,CASSPGTGVLRAFF,TGTGCCAGCAGCCCCGGGACAGGGGTCCTGCGGGCTTTCTTT
TRBJ1-1,.,.,TRBV15,CATSRGGGRTLNTEAFF,TGTGCCACCAGCAGAGGCGGTGGGAGGACGCTGAACACTGAAGCTTTCTTT
TRBJ2-2,.,once,TRBV19,CASSIRAGVEGELFF,TGTGCCAGTAGTATCCGGGCAGGGGTCGAGGGGGAGCTGTTTTTT
TRBJ1-2,.,.,TRBV7-2,CASSLAQGVYYGYTF,TGTGCCAGCAGCCTAGCCCAGGGCGTATACTATGGCTACACCTTC
TRBJ2-7,.,.,TRBV2,CASCEQGTGYEQYF,TGTGCCAGCTGTGAGCAGGGGACGGGCTACGAGCAGTACTTC
TRBJ1-5,TRBD1,.,TRBV27,CASTRTGGWNQPQHF,TGTGCCAGCACCAGGACAGGGGGTTGGAATCAGCCCCAGCATTTT
TRBJ2-3,.,.,TRBV12-2,CASRLPSGGHYTDTQYF,TGTGCAAGTCGCTTACCCTCTGGCGGGCACTACACAGATACGCAGTATTTT
TRBJ2-2,.,.,TRBV7-9,CASSLQGNTGELFF,TGTGCCAGCAGCCTCCAGGGGAACACCGGGGAGCTGTTTTTT
TRBJ2-7,TRBD1,few,TRBV13,CASSVGTGPGGYEQYF,TGTGCCAGCAGCGTCGGGACAGGGCCAGGAGGATACGAGCAGTACTTC
TRBJ1-2,.,.,TRBV28,CASSLWGGTGYTF,TGTGCCAGCAGTTTATGGGGGGGAACTGGCTACACCTTC